This entry describes one T cell receptor (beta chain). Authors' data handling: Reference gene primer amplification gave nucleated cell count estimates. Profiling relied on immunoSEQ multiplex PCR, and the TCRdb table lists in-frame clones only, not all of them. Clone size and V and J calls were adopted from that table, with D and trimming inferred from the DNA. This table holds 250,000 to 400,000 clones, approximately 88% found once. The data originate from a study of blood T cell repertoires in COVID-19. About the research overall: From the United States, Italy and Spain came samples of acute and convalescent COVID-19. T cells, B-cell-depleted T cells, or PBMCs supplied cDNA or gDNA.

In germline, CDR1 is MDHEN, CDR2 SYDVKM. V was pared by 3 bases and J by 2 bases, with 10 bases between. This CDR3 is built from 14 residues. The receptor was isolated from a woman younger than 45 with COVID-19, enrolled during active disease. What was sequenced was peripheral blood. V gene TRBV28 combines with J gene TRBJ1-1; a weak D match, TRBD1 (5 bases). The chain's CDR3 is CASSFAGPNTEAFF. In DNA form, the CDR3 reads TGTGCCAGCAGTTTCGCAGGGCCCAACACTGAAGCTTTCTTT.